The 32 T cell receptor beta chains listed next were all sequenced from one sample in a study of cytomegalovirus exposure and HLA in healthy donors. The PCR employed 60 Vbeta primers together with 13 Jbeta primers. The protocol was immunoSEQ multiplex PCR, while the TCRdb copy is restricted to in-frame clones and leaves out a portion. The sample consists of about 130,000 clones, roughly four fifths of them appearing once. The sequenced material came from PBMCs. All receptors derive from a woman aged 60 to 75 in good health and CMV-seropositive.

The chain links TRBV2 to TRBJ1-2; D ambiguous. Trimming took off 6 bases at V and 0 bases at J, with 8 bases between the two ends. The CDR3 sequence is 13 residues long. In germline, CDR1 is SNHLY, CDR2 FYNNEI. This CDR3 reads CASSDSANYGYTF. The CDR3 bases are TGTGCCAGCAGCGACTCAGCTAACTATGGCTACACCTTC.

V gene TRBV7-9 combines with J gene TRBJ2-7; 9 positions match TRBD1. Germline V gene sequence: CDR1 SEHNR, CDR2 FQNEAQ (reference sequence). V lost 3 bases, J lost 2 bases, and 8 bases stayed unmatched. The CDR3 covers 16 residues. The CDR3 coding sequence is TGTGCCAGCAGCTTCCCGGGACAGGGAAGACCCTACGAGCAGTACTTC. It specifies CASSFPGQGRPYEQYF. Drawing the rest from reference TRBV7-9 and TRBJ2-7, the complete variable domain is DTGVSQNPRHKITKRGQNVTFRCDPISEHNRLYWYRQTLGQGPEFLTYFQNEAQLEKSRLLSDRFSAERPKGSFSTLEIQRTEQGDSAMYLCASSFPGQGRPYEQYFGPGTRLTVT.

The table lists this clone with a count of one. The gene calls are TRBV30 and TRBJ2-2; 15 bases are a match to TRBD2. Per germline, CDR1 GTSNPN and CDR2 SVGIG (reference sequence). With 3 bases clipped from V and 4 bases from J, the junction kept 15 bases outside the gene matches. The CDR3 extends over 20 amino acids. For the CDR3, the DNA is TGTGCCTGGAGCCGGTTTTTTGGACTAGCGGGGGGGCCGGGCACCGGGGAGCTGTTTTTT. Translated: CAWSRFFGLAGGPGTGELFF. The complete variable domain, with remaining parts taken from reference TRBV30 and TRBJ2-2, reads SQTIHQWPATLVQPVGSPLSLECTVEGTSNPNLYWYRQAAGRGLQLLFYSVGIGQISSEVPQNLSASRPQDRQFILSSKKLLLSDSGFYLCAWSRFFGLAGGPGTGELFFGEGSRLTVL.

The rearrangement uses TRBV4-1 and TRBJ2-1; maybe TRBD2 (7 bases). Germline CDR1 reads MGHRA; CDR2 reads YSYEKL. There are 16 residues in the CDR3. Trimming shortened V by 0 bases and J by 7 bases, and 16 bases separated the two germline ends. CDR3 amino acids: CASSQDGGARRNEQFF. Here the CDR3 DNA reads TGCGCCAGCAGCCAAGATGGGGGGGCCCGCAGGAATGAGCAGTTCTTC.

The chain is built from TRBV5-1 and TRBJ1-1; D not resolved. V was pared by 0 bases and J by 1 base, with 10 bases between. Germline lookup yields CDR1 SGHRS and CDR2 YFSETQ. The CDR3 contains 15 residues. The CDR3 spells CASSLDGLPNTEAFF. CDR3 DNA: TGCGCCAGCAGCTTGGATGGACTTCCGAACACTGAAGCTTTCTTT.

This clone was seen a single time. V usage is TRBV5-1 and J usage is TRBJ1-2; D not resolved. The CDR3 is 15 residues long. Germline loops: CDR1 SGHRS, CDR2 YFSETQ. V was cut by 4 bases and J by 2 bases, with 15 bases left in between. CDR3 DNA: TGCGCCAGCAGCACCCAGACCGGGATCAACTATGGCTACACCTTC. Translation: CASSTQTGINYGYTF. Full variable domain (outside the CDR3, taken from reference TRBV5-1 and TRBJ1-2): KAGVTQTPRYLIKTRGQQVTLSCSPISGHRSVSWYQQTPGQGLQFLFEYFSETQRNKGNFPGRFSGRQFSNSRSEMNVSTLELGDSALYLCASSTQTGINYGYTFGSGTRLTVV.

The V and J genes are TRBV29-1 and TRBJ2-2, with a possible D match to TRBD1 (5 bases). Germline V CDR1 and CDR2: SQVTM, ANQGSEA. The CDR3 covers 15 residues. V shed 4 bases and J shed 6 bases, with 18 bases lying between them. The CDR3 coding sequence is TGCAGCGTTGTCGAGTCGCAGGGTTTGTCCGGGGAGCTGTTTTTT. Encoded protein: CSVVESQGLSGELFF.

The DNA for the CDR3 is TGTGCCACCCTGGGACAGGGGCACGAGCAGTACTTC. Translating gives CATLGQGHEQYF. This chain connects TRBV7-9 to TRBJ2-7; 10 nucleotides line up with TRBD1. The length of the CDR3 is 12 residues. Germline V gives CDR1 SEHNR, CDR2 FQNEAQ (reference sequence). Trimming took 10 bases from V and 5 from J; bases not matched to a gene: 5.

The V call is TRBV6-5, the J call TRBJ2-7, with 11 bases that match TRBD1. V gave up 6 bases and J gave up 7 bases; unmatched junction bases: 8. This CDR3 comprises 14 residues. CDR1 and CDR2 from the germline V gene are MNHEY and SVGAGI. For the CDR3, the DNA is TGTGCCAGCAGCCTGGACAGGGGGCAGCGGGAGCAGTACTTC. It is translated as CASSLDRGQREQYF.

This chain connects TRBV4-2 to TRBJ2-1; 7 nucleotides align to TRBD2. From germline, CDR1 is LGHNA and CDR2 YNFKEQ. The CDR3 spans 15 residues. Unmatched junction bases numbered 11, after V lost 3 bases and J lost 9 bases. CDR3 residues: CASSHGTNSAAEQFF. The CDR3 coding sequence is TGTGCCAGCAGCCACGGGACTAATAGCGCGGCTGAGCAGTTCTTC.

The chain couples TRBV14 to TRBJ2-5; no clear D gene. The CDR3 loop spans 17 amino acids. Trimming stripped 2 bases from V and 0 bases from J, with 16 bases between. CDR1 is SGHDN, CDR2 FVKESK, per germline. In DNA form, the CDR3 reads TGTGCCAGCAGCCAACCAATGGCAGCGATGTACCAAGAGACCCAGTACTTC. It encodes CASSQPMAAMYQETQYF.

The chain employs TRBV21-1 and TRBJ1-5. TRBV21-1 is a recognized pseudogene. This CDR3 has 15 amino acids. CDR3 residues: CASSRPGEGGQPQHF. The CDR3 nucleotides read TGTGCCAGCAGCAGACCCGGGGAGGGCGGGCAGCCCCAGCATTTT.

This clone showed up just a few times. This chain joins TRBV9 and TRBJ2-5, with 11 bases lining up with TRBD2. The length of the CDR3 is 18 residues. CDR1 is SGDLS, CDR2 YYNGEE, per germline. Trimming took 2 bases from V and 5 from J; bases not matched to a gene: 14. CDR3 region: CASSVSSGSGGAGETQYF. DNA for the CDR3: TGTGCCAGCAGCGTTTCTTCGGGTAGCGGGGGGGCGGGTGAGACCCAGTACTTC.

This clone was counted a few times. In DNA, the CDR3 is TGTGCCAGCAGCCCTCGTCCCGGGACAGGGATTAGTGTCTACGAGCAGTACTTC. Its translation is CASSPRPGTGISVYEQYF. The V gene is TRBV13, the J gene TRBJ2-7; 9 bases are a match to TRBD1. Germline CDR1 and CDR2: PRHDT and FYEKMQ (reference sequence). V shed 5 bases, J shed 3 bases, and the junction held 17 bases outside the gene matches. CDR3 length equals 18 residues.

This clone has only a few counts. V is TRBV9 and J is TRBJ2-3, with TRBD2 matching over 7 bases. V lost 2 bases and J lost 4; bases outside the gene matches: 7. CDR3 size: 15 residues. The germline V gene has CDR1 SGDLS and CDR2 YYNGEE. The CDR3 bases are TGTGCCAGCAGCGTTCGCGGGGGTGGTGCAGATACGCAGTATTTT. This translates into CASSVRGGGADTQYF.

This clone was observed once. CDR3 nucleotide sequence: TGCGCCAGCAGCGAAGGGACTAGCCTGCGGACCGGGGAGCTGTTTTTT. Translation gives CASSEGTSLRTGELFF. The gene calls are TRBV5-1 and TRBJ2-2; 9 bases line up with TRBD2. The germline V gene encodes CDR1 SGHRS and CDR2 YFSETQ. The CDR3 totals 16 residues. J was trimmed by 5 bases and V by 4 bases; bases with no gene match: 9.

The CDR3 spells CASSPALTSANEQFF. DNA for the CDR3: TGTGCCAGCAGTCCCGCCCTAACTAGCGCCAATGAGCAGTTCTTC. The rearrangement joins TRBV28 to TRBJ2-1; 7 bases match TRBD2. The length of the CDR3 is 15 residues. Germline V gene lookup returns CDR1 MDHEN and CDR2 SYDVKM. The V and J ends lost 5 bases and 6 bases, in that order; junction bases with no gene match: 10.

The chain recombines TRBV7-9 with TRBJ1-1; D call uncertain. V was shortened by 3 bases and J by 4 bases, with 6 bases between the two germline ends. The V gene's germline CDR1 is SEHNR and CDR2 FQNEAQ (reference sequence). The CDR3 contains 12 residues. The CDR3 here is CASSFSGTEAFF. CDR3 nucleotides: TGTGCCAGCAGCTTTTCCGGCACTGAAGCTTTCTTT.

This clone was detected once. The chain links TRBV13 to TRBJ2-1; TRBD1 aligns across 9 bases. V was pared by 5 bases and J by 5 bases, with 7 bases of the junction left unmatched. Looked up from germline, CDR1 is PRHDT and CDR2 is FYEKMQ (reference sequence). The CDR3 contains 15 residues. The CDR3 here is CASSPRDRAHNEQFF. For the CDR3, the DNA is TGTGCCAGCAGCCCCCGGGACAGGGCCCACAATGAGCAGTTCTTC.

This sequence joins TRBV18 and TRBJ2-3; D uncertain. Germline V gene lookup returns CDR1 KGHSH and CDR2 LQKENI. Deletions cut 1 base from V and 3 bases from J, with 11 bases between. This CDR3 comprises 15 residues. This CDR3 reads CASSPRVLVTDTQYF. The CDR3 DNA reads TGTGCCAGCTCACCACGGGTCCTAGTAACAGATACGCAGTATTTT.

This chain links TRBV28 with TRBJ1-2; TRBD1 is a possible D gene (6 bases). Deletions cut 4 bases from V and 4 bases from J, with 13 bases between. The CDR3 has 14 residues. Germline values: CDR1 MDHEN, CDR2 SYDVKM. The DNA for the CDR3 is TGTGCCAGCAGTTCTGTCCAGGGGATCTATGGCTACACCTTC. Translated, it gives CASSSVQGIYGYTF.

Only a few counts were recorded for this clone. The genes are TRBV5-6 and TRBJ1-2; D is possibly TRBD1 (5 bases). V was shortened by 3 bases and J by 3 bases, with 15 bases between the two germline ends. The germline V gene encodes CDR1 SGHDT and CDR2 YYEEEE. The CDR3 is made up of 15 amino acids. The CDR3 protein is CASSSSDRRYYGYTF. The CDR3 region has the DNA TGTGCCAGCAGCTCCTCAGACAGACGCTACTATGGCTACACCTTC.

This chain connects TRBV5-6 to TRBJ2-1, with 11 positions matching TRBD2. CDR3 length equals 18 residues. Germline V gene lookup returns CDR1 SGHDT and CDR2 YYEEEE. The V segment lost 2 bases and the J segment 0 bases; nucleotides outside the gene matches: 7. CDR3 amino acids: CASSLPGLAVISYNEQFF. For the CDR3, the DNA is TGTGCCAGCAGCTTACCGGGACTAGCGGTAATCTCCTACAATGAGCAGTTCTTC.

The CDR3 DNA is TGTGCCTGCTCGTACGGGACTTCTCAGCCCCAGCATTTT. This sequence encodes CACSYGTSQPQHF. The chain employs TRBV30 and TRBJ1-5; D may be TRBD1 (5 bases). This CDR3 is built from 13 residues. V lost 6 bases and J lost 6, with 15 bases in between. Germline V gene sequence: CDR1 GTSNPN, CDR2 SVGIG (reference sequence).

A few counts support this clone. The chain combines TRBV19 with TRBJ1-2, with 7 bases aligning to TRBD1. V shed 4 bases, J shed 1 base, and the junction held 12 bases outside the gene matches. CDR1 LNHDA and CDR2 SQIVND come from the germline V gene (reference sequence). The CDR3 length is 17 residues. The CDR3 coding sequence is TGTGCCAGTAGTACCAACAGGGGATCGGGAGTTAACTATGGCTACACCTTC. Translation gives CASSTNRGSGVNYGYTF.

The chain has TRBV6-5 and TRBJ1-6; tentative D call: TRBD1 (6 bases). Per germline, CDR1 MNHEY and CDR2 SVGAGI. CDR3 size: 16 residues. V was shortened by 4 bases and J by 11 bases, with 21 bases between the two germline ends. The CDR3 reads CASSFDGQLLDPPLHF. In nucleotides, the CDR3 is TGTGCCAGCAGTTTCGATGGACAGCTGCTTGATCCACCCCTCCACTTT.

The chain carries TRBV7-2 and TRBJ2-7; 12 bases align to TRBD1. The CDR3 covers 19 residues. Losses at the gene ends were 5 bases for V and 7 bases for J; bases not matched to a gene: 21. CDR1 is SGHTA, CDR2 FQGNSA, per germline. The DNA for the CDR3 is TGTGCCAGCAGCCACGATCCCCCATACCGGGACAGGGGGCGTCGGGAGCAGTACTTC. Translation gives CASSHDPPYRDRGRREQYF.

The CDR3 DNA is TGTGCCAGCAGCCCCCGGGACAAGCAAGAGACCCAGTACTTC. It is translated as CASSPRDKQETQYF. The gene calls are TRBV7-2 and TRBJ2-5; possible D gene TRBD1, 6 bases. The CDR3 has 14 amino acids. Germline-derived CDR1 and CDR2 are SGHTA and FQGNSA. Trimming took off 5 bases at V and 2 bases at J, with 12 bases between the two ends.

The rearrangement uses TRBV5-6 and TRBJ2-4, with 11 positions matching TRBD1. V shed 4 bases, J shed 2 bases, and the junction held 5 bases outside the gene matches. This CDR3 contains 16 residues. Looked up from germline, CDR1 is SGHDT and CDR2 is YYEEEE. Written as DNA, the CDR3 is TGTGCCAGCAGCGGCGGGACAGGGGGACCCAAAAACATTCAGTACTTC. It codes for CASSGGTGGPKNIQYF.

This rearrangement joins TRBV5-4 to TRBJ1-2; TRBD1 aligns across 7 bases. This CDR3 has 14 residues. Germline CDR1 SGHNT, CDR2 YYREEE (reference sequence). With 7 bases clipped from V and 5 bases from J, the junction kept 11 bases outside the gene matches. The CDR3 DNA reads TGTGCCAGCGTCTCCGGGACAGAGGCTTATGGCTACACCTTC. The encoded protein is CASVSGTEAYGYTF.

This chain joins TRBV12-5 and TRBJ1-5; 7 bases are a match to TRBD1. Germline V CDR1 and CDR2: LGHNT, FRNRAP. V gave up 0 bases and J gave up 6 bases; unmatched junction bases: 5. This CDR3 region has 15 residues. Written as DNA, the CDR3 is TGTGCTAGTGGTTTGGTCCAGACAGGGAGTCAGCCCCAGCATTTT. Its protein product is CASGLVQTGSQPQHF.

This chain links TRBV7-3 with TRBJ1-5; D call uncertain. Germline V gene sequence: CDR1 SGHTA, CDR2 FQGTGA. This CDR3 has 14 residues. V lost 4 bases, J lost 9 bases, and 16 bases lay in between. CDR3 sequence reads: CASSSTHGLGPQHF. DNA for the CDR3: TGTGCCAGCAGCTCAACACATGGCCTAGGGCCCCAGCATTTT.